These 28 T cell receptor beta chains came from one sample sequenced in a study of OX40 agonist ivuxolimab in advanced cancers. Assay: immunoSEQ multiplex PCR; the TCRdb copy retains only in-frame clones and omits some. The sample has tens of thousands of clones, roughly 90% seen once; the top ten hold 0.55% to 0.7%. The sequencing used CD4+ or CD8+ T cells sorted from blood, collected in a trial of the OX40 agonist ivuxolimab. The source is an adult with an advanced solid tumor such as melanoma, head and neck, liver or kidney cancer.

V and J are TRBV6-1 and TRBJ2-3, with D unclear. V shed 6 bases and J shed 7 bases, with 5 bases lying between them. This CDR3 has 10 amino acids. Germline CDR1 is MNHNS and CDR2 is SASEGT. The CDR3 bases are TGTGCCAGCAGGACCTATACGCAGTATTTT. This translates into CASRTYTQYF.

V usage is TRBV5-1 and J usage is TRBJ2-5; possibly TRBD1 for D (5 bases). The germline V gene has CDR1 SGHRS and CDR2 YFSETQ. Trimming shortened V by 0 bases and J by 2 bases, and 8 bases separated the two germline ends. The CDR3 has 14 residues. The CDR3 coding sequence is TGCGCCAGCAGCTTGGTGGGGCGGCAAGAGACCCAGTACTTC. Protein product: CASSLVGRQETQYF.

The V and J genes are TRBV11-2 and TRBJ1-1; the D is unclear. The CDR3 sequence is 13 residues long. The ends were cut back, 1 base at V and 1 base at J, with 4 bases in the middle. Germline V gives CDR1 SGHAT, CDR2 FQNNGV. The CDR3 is CASSLAGNTEAFF. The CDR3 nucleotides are TGTGCCAGCAGCTTAGCCGGGAACACTGAAGCTTTCTTT. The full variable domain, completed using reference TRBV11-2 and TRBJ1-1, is EAGVAQSPRYKIIEKRQSVAFWCNPISGHATLYWYQQILGQGPKLLIQFQNNGVVDDSQLPKDRFSAERLKGVDSTLKIQPAKLEDSAVYLCASSLAGNTEAFFGQGTRLTVV.

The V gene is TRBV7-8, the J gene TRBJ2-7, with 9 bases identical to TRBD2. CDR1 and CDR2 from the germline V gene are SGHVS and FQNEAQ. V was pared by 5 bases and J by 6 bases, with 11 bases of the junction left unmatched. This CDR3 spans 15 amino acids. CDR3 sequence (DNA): TGTGCCAGCAGCGCCCAGCGGGGGGATCGGGGCGAGCAGTACTTC. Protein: CASSAQRGDRGEQYF.

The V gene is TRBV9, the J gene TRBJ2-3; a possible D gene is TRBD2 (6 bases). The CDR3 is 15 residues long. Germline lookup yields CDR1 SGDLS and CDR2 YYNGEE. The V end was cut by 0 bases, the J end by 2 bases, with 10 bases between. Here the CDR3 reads CASSVGAGLTDTQYF. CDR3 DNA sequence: TGTGCCAGCAGCGTAGGGGCGGGGCTCACAGATACGCAGTATTTT.

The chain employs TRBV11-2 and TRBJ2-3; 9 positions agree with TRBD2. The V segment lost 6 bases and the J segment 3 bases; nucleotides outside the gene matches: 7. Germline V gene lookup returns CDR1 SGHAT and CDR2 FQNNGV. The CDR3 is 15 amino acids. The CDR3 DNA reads TGTGCCAGCAGTCTTAGCGGGAGAGGGACAGATACGCAGTATTTT. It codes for CASSLSGRGTDTQYF.

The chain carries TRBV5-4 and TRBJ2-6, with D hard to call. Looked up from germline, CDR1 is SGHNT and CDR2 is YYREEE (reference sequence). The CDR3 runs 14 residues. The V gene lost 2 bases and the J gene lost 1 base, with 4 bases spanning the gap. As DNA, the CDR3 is TGTGCCAGCAGCTTCGGGTCTGGGGCCAACGTCCTGACTTTC. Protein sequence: CASSFGSGANVLTF.

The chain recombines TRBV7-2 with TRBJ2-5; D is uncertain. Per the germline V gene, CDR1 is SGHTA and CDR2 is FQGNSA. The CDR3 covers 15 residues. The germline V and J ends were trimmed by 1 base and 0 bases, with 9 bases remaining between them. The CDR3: CASSLEVVHQETQYF. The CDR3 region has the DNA TGTGCCAGCAGCTTAGAAGTCGTGCACCAAGAGACCCAGTACTTC.

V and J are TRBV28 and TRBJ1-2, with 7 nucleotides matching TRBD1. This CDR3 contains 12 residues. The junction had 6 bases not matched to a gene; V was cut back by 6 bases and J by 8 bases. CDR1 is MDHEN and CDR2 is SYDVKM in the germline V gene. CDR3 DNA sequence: TGTGCCAGCAGGAGCCAGGGGGTCGGCTACACCTTC. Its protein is CASRSQGVGYTF.

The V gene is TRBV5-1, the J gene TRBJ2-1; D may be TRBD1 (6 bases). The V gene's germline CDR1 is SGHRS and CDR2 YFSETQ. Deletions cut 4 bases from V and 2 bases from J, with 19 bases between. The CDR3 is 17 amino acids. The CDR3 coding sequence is TGCGCCAGCAGCCCCCGTATGGGCAGGGGTACCTACAATGAGCAGTTCTTC. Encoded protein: CASSPRMGRGTYNEQFF.

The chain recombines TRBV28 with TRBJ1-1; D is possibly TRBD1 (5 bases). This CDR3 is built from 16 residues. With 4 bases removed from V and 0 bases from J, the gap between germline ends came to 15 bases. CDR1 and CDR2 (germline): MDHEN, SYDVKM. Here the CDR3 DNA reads TGTGCCAGCAGTTCCCCAGGGAAAAATATGAACACTGAAGCTTTCTTT. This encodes CASSSPGKNMNTEAFF.

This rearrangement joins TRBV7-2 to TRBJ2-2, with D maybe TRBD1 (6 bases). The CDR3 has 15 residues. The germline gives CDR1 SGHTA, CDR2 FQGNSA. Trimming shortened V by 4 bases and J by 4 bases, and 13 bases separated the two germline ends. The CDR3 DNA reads TGTGCCAGCAGCTGGCGAGCAGGGGTCACCGGGGAGCTGTTTTTT. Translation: CASSWRAGVTGELFF.

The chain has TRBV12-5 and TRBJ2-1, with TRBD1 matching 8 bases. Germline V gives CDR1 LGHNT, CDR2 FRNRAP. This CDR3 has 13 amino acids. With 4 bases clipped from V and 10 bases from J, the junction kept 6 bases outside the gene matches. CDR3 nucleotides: TGTGCTAGTGGTTCGGACAGGGTAGGGGAGCAGTTCTTC. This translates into CASGSDRVGEQFF.

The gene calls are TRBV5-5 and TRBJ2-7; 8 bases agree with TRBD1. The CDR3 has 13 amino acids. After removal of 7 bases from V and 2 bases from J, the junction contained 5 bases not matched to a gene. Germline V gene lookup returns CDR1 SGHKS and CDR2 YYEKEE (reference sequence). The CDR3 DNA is TGTGCCAGCGGAGTGACAGGGGCCTACGAGCAGTACTTC. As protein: CASGVTGAYEQYF.

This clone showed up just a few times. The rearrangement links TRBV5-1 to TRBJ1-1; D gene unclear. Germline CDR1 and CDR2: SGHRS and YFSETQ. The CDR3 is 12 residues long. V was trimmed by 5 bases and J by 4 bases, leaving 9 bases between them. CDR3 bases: TGCGCCAGCAGATTCGACACCACTGAAGCTTTCTTT. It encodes CASRFDTTEAFF.

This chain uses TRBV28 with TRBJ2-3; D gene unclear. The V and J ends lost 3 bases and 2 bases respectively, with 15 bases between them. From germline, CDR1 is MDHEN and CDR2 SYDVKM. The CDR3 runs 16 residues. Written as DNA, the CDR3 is TGTGCCAGCAGTTTGATGCGGAGACTTCTCACAGATACGCAGTATTTT. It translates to CASSLMRRLLTDTQYF. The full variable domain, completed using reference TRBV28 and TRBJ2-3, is DVKVTQSSRYLVKRTGEKVFLECVQDMDHENMFWYRQDPGLGLRLIYFSYDVKMKEKGDIPEGYSVSREKKERFSLILESASTNQTSMYLCASSLMRRLLTDTQYFGPGTRLTVL.

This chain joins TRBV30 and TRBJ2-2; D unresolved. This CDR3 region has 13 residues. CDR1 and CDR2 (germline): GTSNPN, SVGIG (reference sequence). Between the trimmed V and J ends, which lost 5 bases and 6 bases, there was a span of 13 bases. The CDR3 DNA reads TGTGCCTGGTCTTGGGTACCTTCCGGGGAGCTGTTTTTT. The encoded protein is CAWSWVPSGELFF.

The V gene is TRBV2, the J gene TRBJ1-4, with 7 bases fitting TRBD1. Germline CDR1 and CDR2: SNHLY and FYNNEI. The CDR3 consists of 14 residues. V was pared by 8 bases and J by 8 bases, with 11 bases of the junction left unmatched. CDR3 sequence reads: CASRGYRGGEKLFF. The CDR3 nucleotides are TGTGCCAGCCGAGGGTACAGGGGTGGAGAAAAACTGTTTTTT.

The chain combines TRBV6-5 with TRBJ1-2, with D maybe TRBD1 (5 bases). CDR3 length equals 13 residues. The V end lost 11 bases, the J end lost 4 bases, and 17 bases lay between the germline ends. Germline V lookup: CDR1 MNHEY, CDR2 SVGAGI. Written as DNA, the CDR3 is TGTGCCGCTCGTCCAGGGATTCTCTATGGCTACACCTTC. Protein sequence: CAARPGILYGYTF.

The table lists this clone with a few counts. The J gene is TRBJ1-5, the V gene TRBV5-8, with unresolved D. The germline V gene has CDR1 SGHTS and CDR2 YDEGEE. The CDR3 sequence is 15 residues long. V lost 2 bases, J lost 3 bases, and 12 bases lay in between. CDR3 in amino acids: CASSFQVRINQPQHF. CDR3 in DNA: TGTGCCAGCAGCTTCCAGGTGCGGATCAATCAGCCCCAGCATTTT.

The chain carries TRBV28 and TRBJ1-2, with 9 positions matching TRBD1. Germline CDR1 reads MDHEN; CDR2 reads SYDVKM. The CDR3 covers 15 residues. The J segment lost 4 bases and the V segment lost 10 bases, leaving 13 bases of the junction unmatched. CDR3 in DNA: TGTGCCATCCGGACAGGGGAGATCCCTCCCTATGGCTACACCTTC. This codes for CAIRTGEIPPYGYTF.

The CDR3 sequence: CASSFASGSNEQFF. The CDR3 region has the DNA TGTGCCAGCAGCTTTGCTAGCGGGAGCAATGAGCAGTTCTTC. The chain is built from TRBV5-4 and TRBJ2-1, with 10 bases fitting TRBD2. CDR3 size: 14 residues. Trimming removed 2 bases from V and 6 bases from J; junction bases left unmatched: 2. Germline CDR1 is SGHNT and CDR2 is YYREEE (reference sequence).

In DNA, the CDR3 is TGTGCCAGCAGCTTAGGGGGGGGATCACCCCTCCACTTT. Translating it yields CASSLGGGSPLHF. The chain is built from TRBV13 and TRBJ1-6; tentatively, D is TRBD1 (5 bases). Looked up from germline, CDR1 is PRHDT and CDR2 is FYEKMQ (reference sequence). V was cut by 0 bases and J by 10 bases, with 7 bases left in between. The CDR3 consists of 13 residues.

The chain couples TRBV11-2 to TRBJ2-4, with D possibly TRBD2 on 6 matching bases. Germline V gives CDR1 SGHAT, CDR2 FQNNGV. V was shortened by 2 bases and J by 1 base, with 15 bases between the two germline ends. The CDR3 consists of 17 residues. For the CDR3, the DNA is TGTGCCAGCAGCTTAAGTGGGGGGACGAGGGCCAAAAACATTCAGTACTTC. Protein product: CASSLSGGTRAKNIQYF.

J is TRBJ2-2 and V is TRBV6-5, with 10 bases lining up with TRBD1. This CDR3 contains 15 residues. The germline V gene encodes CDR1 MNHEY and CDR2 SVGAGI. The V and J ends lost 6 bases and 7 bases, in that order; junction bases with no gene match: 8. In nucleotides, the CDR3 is TGTGCCAGCAGACCGGACAGGGGGAGTGGCGGGGAGCTGTTTTTT. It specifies CASRPDRGSGGELFF.

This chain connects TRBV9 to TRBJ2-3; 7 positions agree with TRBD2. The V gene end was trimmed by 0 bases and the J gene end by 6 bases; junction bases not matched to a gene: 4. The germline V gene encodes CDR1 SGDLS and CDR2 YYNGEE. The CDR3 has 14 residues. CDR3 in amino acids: CASSVDREVDTQYF. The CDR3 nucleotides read TGTGCCAGCAGCGTAGATCGGGAGGTGGATACGCAGTATTTT.

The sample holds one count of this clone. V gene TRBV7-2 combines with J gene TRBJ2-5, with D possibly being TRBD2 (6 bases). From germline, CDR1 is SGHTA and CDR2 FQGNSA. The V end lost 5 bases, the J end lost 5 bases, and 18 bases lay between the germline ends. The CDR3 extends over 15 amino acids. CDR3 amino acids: CASSHWALGTETQYF. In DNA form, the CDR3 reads TGTGCCAGCAGCCACTGGGCTCTGGGGACTGAGACCCAGTACTTC.

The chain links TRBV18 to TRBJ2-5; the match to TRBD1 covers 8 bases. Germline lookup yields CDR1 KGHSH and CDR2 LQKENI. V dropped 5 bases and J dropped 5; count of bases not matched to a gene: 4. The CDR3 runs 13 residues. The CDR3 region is CASSEGQVETQYF. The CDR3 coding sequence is TGTGCCAGCTCAGAGGGACAGGTCGAGACCCAGTACTTC.